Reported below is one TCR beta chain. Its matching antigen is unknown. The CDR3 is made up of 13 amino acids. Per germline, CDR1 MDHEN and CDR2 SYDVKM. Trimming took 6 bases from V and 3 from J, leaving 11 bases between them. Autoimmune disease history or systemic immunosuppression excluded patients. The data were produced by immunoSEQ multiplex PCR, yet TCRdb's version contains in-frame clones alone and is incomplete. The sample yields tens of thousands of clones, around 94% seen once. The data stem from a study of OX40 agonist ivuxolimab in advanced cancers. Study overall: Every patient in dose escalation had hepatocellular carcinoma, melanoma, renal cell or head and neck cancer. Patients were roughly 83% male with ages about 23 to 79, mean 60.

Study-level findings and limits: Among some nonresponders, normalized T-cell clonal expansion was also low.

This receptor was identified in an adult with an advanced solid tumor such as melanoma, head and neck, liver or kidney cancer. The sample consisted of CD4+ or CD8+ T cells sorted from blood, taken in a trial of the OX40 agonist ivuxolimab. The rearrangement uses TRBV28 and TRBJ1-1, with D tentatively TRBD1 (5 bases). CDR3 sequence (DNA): TGTGCCAGCAGGGAGACAGACGACACTGAAGCTTTCTTT. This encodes CASRETDDTEAFF. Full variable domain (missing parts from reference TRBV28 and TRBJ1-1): DVKVTQSSRYLVKRTGEKVFLECVQDMDHENMFWYRQDPGLGLRLIYFSYDVKMKEKGDIPEGYSVSREKKERFSLILESASTNQTSMYLCASRETDDTEAFFGQGTRLTVV.